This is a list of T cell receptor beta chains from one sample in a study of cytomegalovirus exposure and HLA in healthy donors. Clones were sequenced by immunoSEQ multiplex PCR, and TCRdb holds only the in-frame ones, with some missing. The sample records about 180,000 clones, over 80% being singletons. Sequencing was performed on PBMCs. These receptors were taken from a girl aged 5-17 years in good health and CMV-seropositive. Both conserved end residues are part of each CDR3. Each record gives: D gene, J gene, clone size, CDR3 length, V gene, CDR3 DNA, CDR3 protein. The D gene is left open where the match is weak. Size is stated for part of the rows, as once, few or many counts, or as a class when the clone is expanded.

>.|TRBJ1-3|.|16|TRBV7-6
TGTGCCAGCAGCCCAACCCGACAGGAGGCGGGAAACACCATATATTTT
CASSPTRQEAGNTIYF
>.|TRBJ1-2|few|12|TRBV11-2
TGTGCCAGCAGCTTAGATAGTAATGGCTACACCTTC
CASSLDSNGYTF
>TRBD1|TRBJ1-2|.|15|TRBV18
TGTGCCAGCTCGCCACAGGGGGATGGTTTCTATGGCTACACCTTC
CASSPQGDGFYGYTF
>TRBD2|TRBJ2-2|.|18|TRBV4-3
TGCGCCAGCAGCCAAGCTCTGGTAGCGGGAGTATATACCGGGGAGCTGTTTTTT
CASSQALVAGVYTGELFF
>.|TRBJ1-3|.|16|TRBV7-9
TGTGCCAGCAGCCATCGGACCGGGGGTGCTGGAAACACCATATATTTT
CASSHRTGGAGNTIYF
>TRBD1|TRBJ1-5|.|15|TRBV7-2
TGTGCCAGCAGCATATCAACAGGGGGAATCCAGCCCCAGCATTTT
CASSISTGGIQPQHF
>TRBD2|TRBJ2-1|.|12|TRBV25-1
TGTGCCAGCTCAGCGGGATACAATGAGCAGTTCTTC
CASSAGYNEQFF
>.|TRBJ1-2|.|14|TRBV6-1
TGTGCCAGCAGTGAATGGTGGCTCAACTATGGCTACACCTTC
CASSEWWLNYGYTF
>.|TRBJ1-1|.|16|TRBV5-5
TGTGCCAGCAGCCGCGAGTTCGGAGGCCTGAACACTGAAGCTTTCTTT
CASSREFGGLNTEAFF
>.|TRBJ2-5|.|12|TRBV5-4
TGTGCCAGCAGCTTGGACCTAGCGATCCAGTACTTC
CASSLDLAIQYF
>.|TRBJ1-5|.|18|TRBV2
TGTGCCAGCAGTCAGGGAGAGGGGAGGCGCGAGAGCAATCAGCCCCAGCATTTT
CASSQGEGRRESNQPQHF
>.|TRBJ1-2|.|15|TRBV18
TGTGCCAGCTCACAACAAACTACAGGGAACTATGGCTACACCTTC
CASSQQTTGNYGYTF
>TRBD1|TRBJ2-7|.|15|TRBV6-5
TGTGCCAGCAGTTACTCGGGGACAGGGTCCTACGAGCAGTACTTC
CASSYSGTGSYEQYF
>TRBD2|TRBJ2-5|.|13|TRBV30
TGTGCCTGGGAGGGACTAGCGCCAGAGACCCAGTACTTC
CAWEGLAPETQYF
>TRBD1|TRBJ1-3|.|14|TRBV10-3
TGTGCCATCCGGGACAGGGACCCTGGAAACACCATATATTTT
CAIRDRDPGNTIYF
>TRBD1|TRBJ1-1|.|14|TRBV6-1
TGTGCCAGCAGCAGACAGGGTAGGGGCACTGAAGCTTTCTTT
CASSRQGRGTEAFF
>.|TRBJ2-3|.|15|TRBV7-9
TGTGCCAGCAACTTATCCAGGGTTGGGGCAGATACGCAGTATTTT
CASNLSRVGADTQYF
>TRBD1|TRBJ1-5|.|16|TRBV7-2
TGTGCCAGCAGCTTAGTTCGGCAGGGGGTCGATCAGCCCCAGCATTTT
CASSLVRQGVDQPQHF
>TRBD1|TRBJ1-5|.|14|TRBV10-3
TGTGCCATCAGGGAGGGGACAGACAATCAGCCCCAGCATTTT
CAIREGTDNQPQHF
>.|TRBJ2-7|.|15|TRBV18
TGTGCCAGCTCACCGCGACCTGGCCCGGGATCCGAGCAGTACTTC
CASSPRPGPGSEQYF
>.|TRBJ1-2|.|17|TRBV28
TGTGCCAGCAGCCGTCGGAGGGCCTATATTCCTAACTATGGCTACACCTTC
CASSRRRAYIPNYGYTF
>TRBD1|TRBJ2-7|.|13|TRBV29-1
TGCAGCGTCGAAGGTCCGACAGGGGTCGAGCAGTACTTC
CSVEGPTGVEQYF